This TCR beta chain was observed in a study of CXCR3-negative and CXCR3-positive naive CD8 T cells. The libraries of TRB cDNA were constructed through 5' RACE using UMI labels. TCRdb re-called the 5' RACE reads and gives one entry per CDR3 protein, without DNA. Here the sample table reports about 51,000 distinct CDR3 sequences. Sorting yielded triplicates of around 300,000 cells for each CD8+ T cell subset. By phenotype, naive CD8+ T cells were CD45RO-CCR7+CD27+CD95-. Study results and limitations: Naive subsets did not differ in surface CD5, and the authors estimated TCR strength using properties of the TRB CDR3. Whereas both naive subsets had comparably high diversity, memory CD8+ cells had much lower diversity. Naive cells that were CXCR3-positive had more hydrophobic TRB CDR3s (compared with CXCR3-negative naive cells).

The germline CDR1 and CDR2 sequences are SEHNR and FQNEAQ (reference sequence). The length of the CDR3 is 12 residues. About this clonotype itself: Its antigen remains unidentified.

The rearrangement uses TRBV7-9 and TRBJ2-7; lacking DNA, the TRBD2 call made by TCRdb goes unchecked. This TCR derives from a human donor in good health. Some clones in this sample may be carry-over from other donors' samples. Sample: naive CXCR3+ CD8+ T cells from blood. Stated subset: CD45RO-CCR7+CD27+CD95- naive CD8+ T cells expressing CXCR3 (TNR3+). The CDR3 spells CASSLTRGEQYF.